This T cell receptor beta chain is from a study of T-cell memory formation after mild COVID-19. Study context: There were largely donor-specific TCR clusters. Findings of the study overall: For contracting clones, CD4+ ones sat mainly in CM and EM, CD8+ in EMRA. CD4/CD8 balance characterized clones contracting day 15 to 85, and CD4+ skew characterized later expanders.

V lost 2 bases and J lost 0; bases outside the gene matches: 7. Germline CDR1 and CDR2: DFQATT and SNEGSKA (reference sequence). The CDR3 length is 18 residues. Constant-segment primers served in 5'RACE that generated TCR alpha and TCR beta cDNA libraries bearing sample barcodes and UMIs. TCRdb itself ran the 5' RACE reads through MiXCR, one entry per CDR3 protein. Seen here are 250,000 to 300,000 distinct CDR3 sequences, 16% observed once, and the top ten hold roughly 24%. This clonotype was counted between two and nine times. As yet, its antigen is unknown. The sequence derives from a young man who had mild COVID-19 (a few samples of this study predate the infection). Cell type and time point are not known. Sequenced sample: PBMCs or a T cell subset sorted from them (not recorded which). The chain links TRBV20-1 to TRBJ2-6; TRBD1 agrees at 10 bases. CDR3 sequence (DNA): TGCAGTGCTAGACTGGGACAGGGGCTGGGCTCTGGGGCCAACGTCCTGACTTTC. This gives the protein CSARLGQGLGSGANVLTF.